Described below is a single T cell receptor (beta chain) sequence and its context. This sample is part of a study of cytomegalovirus exposure and HLA in healthy donors. The germline V gene encodes CDR1 SGHRS and CDR2 YFSETQ. V shed 4 bases, J shed 0 bases, and the junction held 6 bases outside the gene matches. The length of the CDR3 is 18 residues. Some clones are missing from TCRdb's copy, which holds only in-frame ones; the method was immunoSEQ multiplex PCR. This table has some 48,000 clones, approximately 93% appearing once. The V gene is TRBV5-1, the J gene TRBJ2-3, with 15 bases lining up with TRBD2. Sequencing was performed on PBMCs. The sequence derives from a woman aged 18-29 years in good health and CMV-seropositive. The CDR3 DNA follows: TGCGCCAGCAGCCCGGGACTAGCGGGAGGCCTGAGCACAGATACGCAGTATTTT. Translation gives CASSPGLAGGLSTDTQYF.